The next 5 T cell receptor beta chains were all read from a single sample in a study of cytomegalovirus exposure and HLA in healthy donors. With 60 Vbeta and 13 Jbeta primers, the PCR was carried out. The method was immunoSEQ multiplex PCR; TCRdb's version includes in-frame clones alone and lacks a portion of them. The table shows around 180,000 clones, with roughly 82% occurring only once. Sequenced input: PBMCs. Every receptor here comes from a girl aged 2-10 years in good health and CMV-seropositive.

The chain uses TRBV5-1 and TRBJ2-1; TRBD1 is a possible D gene (6 bases). The CDR3 extends over 16 amino acids. CDR1 and CDR2 (germline): SGHRS, YFSETQ. V lost 2 bases to trimming and J lost 10 bases, with 22 bases between them. The CDR3 spells CASSFNSLSGAREQFF. The CDR3 DNA reads as TGCGCCAGCAGCTTCAACTCGCTGTCAGGGGCGCGGGAGCAGTTCTTC.

V usage is TRBV7-3 and J usage is TRBJ2-1, with 12 nucleotides matching TRBD2. The CDR3 is 15 residues long. V was pared by 4 bases and J by 10 bases, with 8 bases of the junction left unmatched. Germline assignment: CDR1 SGHTA and CDR2 FQGTGA. In DNA form, the CDR3 reads TGTGCCAGCAGCTCACTAGCGGGGGGCGGCGGGGAGCAGTTCTTC. It specifies CASSSLAGGGGEQFF.

The chain has TRBV10-3 and TRBJ2-3; tentative D call: TRBD1 (6 bases). V was clipped by 6 bases and J by 1 base, with 8 bases between them. Germline CDR1 is ENHRY and CDR2 is SYGVKD. The CDR3 consists of 13 residues. The CDR3 bases are TGTGCCATCAGACAGGGCGGCACAGATACGCAGTATTTT. Encoded protein: CAIRQGGTDTQYF.

The V call is TRBV2, the J call TRBJ2-7; 10 nucleotides line up with TRBD1. The length of the CDR3 is 12 residues. V was clipped by 6 bases and J by 4 bases; unmatched bases: 0. Germline V gene data show CDR1 as SNHLY and CDR2 as FYNNEI. The CDR3 nucleotides are TGTGCCAGCAGGGACAGGGGGTACGAGCAGTACTTC. Translated: CASRDRGYEQYF.

This rearrangement joins TRBV9 to TRBJ2-3; D ambiguous. Germline V lookup: CDR1 SGDLS, CDR2 YYNGEE. V lost 6 bases, J lost 7 bases, and 12 bases lay in between. This CDR3 spans 12 amino acids. This chain's CDR3 is CASTPQANTQYF. The CDR3 region has the DNA TGTGCCAGCACCCCCCAGGCCAATACGCAGTATTTT.